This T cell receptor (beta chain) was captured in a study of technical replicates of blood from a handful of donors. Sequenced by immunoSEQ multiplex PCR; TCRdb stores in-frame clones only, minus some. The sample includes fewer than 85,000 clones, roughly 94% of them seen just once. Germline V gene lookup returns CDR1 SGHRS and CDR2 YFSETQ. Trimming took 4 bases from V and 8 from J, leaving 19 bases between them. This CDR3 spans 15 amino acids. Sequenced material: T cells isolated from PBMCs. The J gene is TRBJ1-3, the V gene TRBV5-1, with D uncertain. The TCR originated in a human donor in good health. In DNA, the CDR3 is TGCGCCAGCAGCCGCGAGAGAGCACCTCCCGACACCATATATTTT. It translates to CASSRERAPPDTIYF.